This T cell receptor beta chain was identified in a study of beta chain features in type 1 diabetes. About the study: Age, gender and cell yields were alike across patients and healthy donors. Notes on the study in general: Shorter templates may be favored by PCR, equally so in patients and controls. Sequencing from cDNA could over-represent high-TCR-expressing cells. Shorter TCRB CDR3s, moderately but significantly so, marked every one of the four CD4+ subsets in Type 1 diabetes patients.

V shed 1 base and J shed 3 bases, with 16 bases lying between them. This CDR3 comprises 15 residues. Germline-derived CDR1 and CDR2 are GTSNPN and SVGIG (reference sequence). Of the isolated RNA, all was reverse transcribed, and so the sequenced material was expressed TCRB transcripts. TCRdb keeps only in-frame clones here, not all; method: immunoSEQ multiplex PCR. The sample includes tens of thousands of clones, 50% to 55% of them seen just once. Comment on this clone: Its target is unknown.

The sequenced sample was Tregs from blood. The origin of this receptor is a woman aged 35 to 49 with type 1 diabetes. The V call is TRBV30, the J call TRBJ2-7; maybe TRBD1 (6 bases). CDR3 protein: CAWSGGWGLGYEQYF. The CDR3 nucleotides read TGTGCCTGGAGTGGGGGGTGGGGGCTAGGCTACGAGCAGTACTTC. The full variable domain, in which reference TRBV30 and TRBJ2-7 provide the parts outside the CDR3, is SQTIHQWPATLVQPVGSPLSLECTVEGTSNPNLYWYRQAAGRGLQLLFYSVGIGQISSEVPQNLSASRPQDRQFILSSKKLLLSDSGFYLCAWSGGWGLGYEQYFGPGTRLTVT.